A single sample is the source of the 24 T cell receptor beta chains below, sequenced in a study of T cell responses to AZD1222 COVID-19 vaccine. The method was immunoSEQ multiplex PCR; TCRdb's version includes in-frame clones alone and lacks a portion of them. The table shows approximately 140,000 clones, with 90% to 95% occurring only once. Sequencing was performed on peripheral blood, taken on day 0 of MenACWY control vaccination. The receptor set was obtained from an adult in good health.

The CDR3 sequence is CASRSSGGSRNTIYF. The CDR3 region has the DNA TGTGCCAGCAGGTCCTCCGGGGGTTCCAGAAACACCATATATTTT. The rearrangement links TRBV27 to TRBJ1-3; possibly TRBD1 for D (5 bases). CDR3 length: 15 amino acids. Germline lookup yields CDR1 MNHEY and CDR2 SMNVEV (reference sequence). The V end lost 6 bases, the J end lost 5 bases, and 17 bases lay between the germline ends.

The chain links TRBV7-8 to TRBJ2-1; TRBD2 matches 8 bases. The J segment lost 4 bases and the V segment lost 3 bases, leaving 8 bases of the junction unmatched. Germline assignment: CDR1 SGHVS and CDR2 FQNEAQ. The CDR3 extends over 16 amino acids. DNA of the CDR3: TGTGCCAGCAGCTTGGGTGGCGGGGGGCCGTACAATGAGCAGTTCTTC. Residues: CASSLGGGGPYNEQFF.

The chain is built from TRBV2 and TRBJ2-5; TRBD1 matches 7 bases. Germline trimming cut 5 bases from V and 0 bases from J; bases unmatched to any gene: 9. This CDR3 contains 16 residues. In germline, CDR1 is SNHLY, CDR2 FYNNEI. CDR3 bases: TGTGCCAGCAGTACCTCGGGACAGACGTACCAAGAGACCCAGTACTTC. Residues: CASSTSGQTYQETQYF.

The J gene is TRBJ1-2, the V gene TRBV2; TRBD1 matches at 8 bases. Germline-derived CDR1 and CDR2 are SNHLY and FYNNEI. With V trimmed by 6 bases and J by 7 bases, 10 bases remained unmatched. The CDR3 is made up of 14 amino acids. The chain's CDR3 is CASRRRQGNSGYTF. CDR3 nucleotide sequence: TGTGCCAGCAGAAGACGACAGGGGAATAGTGGCTACACCTTC.

The genes are TRBV28 and TRBJ2-7; D not resolved. The CDR3 consists of 11 residues. V was clipped by 8 bases and J by 5 bases, with 10 bases between them. Germline CDR1 reads MDHEN; CDR2 reads SYDVKM. Here the CDR3 reads CASLGPNEQYF. DNA for the CDR3: TGTGCCAGCCTCGGTCCAAACGAGCAGTACTTC.

The rearrangement links TRBV5-1 to TRBJ2-5; 9 nucleotides agree with TRBD1. Germline V gene sequence: CDR1 SGHRS, CDR2 YFSETQ. The V segment lost 4 bases and the J segment 5 bases; nucleotides outside the gene matches: 9. CDR3 size: 15 residues. CDR3 residues: CASSRTGTGFETQYF. The CDR3 region has the DNA TGCGCCAGCAGCCGGACCGGGACAGGGTTCGAGACCCAGTACTTC.

This chain joins TRBV24-1 and TRBJ1-1, with D possibly being TRBD1 (5 bases). CDR3 length: 14 residues. Germline CDR1 reads KGHDR; CDR2 reads SFDVKD. Trimming removed 5 bases from V and 5 bases from J, with 14 bases in between. CDR3 residues: CATSAGSARTEAFF. CDR3 bases: TGTGCCACCAGTGCAGGGAGCGCTAGGACTGAAGCTTTCTTT.

The chain joins TRBV20-1 to TRBJ2-7; TRBD2 aligns across 7 bases. The CDR3 has 13 residues. V shed 3 bases and J 9 bases; nucleotides not matched to a gene: 11. CDR1 and CDR2 from the germline V gene are DFQATT and SNEGSKA (reference sequence). The CDR3 sequence is CSASLPSPGGQYF. CDR3 coding DNA: TGCAGTGCTAGTCTACCCTCCCCGGGGGGGCAGTACTTC.

J is TRBJ2-7 and V is TRBV5-1; TRBD2 matches at 11 bases. The CDR3 is made up of 16 amino acids. Germline V gives CDR1 SGHRS, CDR2 YFSETQ. V was clipped by 3 bases and J by 2 bases; unmatched bases: 7. CDR3: CASSSLTSGGPYEQYF. CDR3 DNA sequence: TGCGCCAGCAGCTCTTTAACTAGCGGGGGTCCCTACGAGCAGTACTTC.

V is TRBV4-1 and J is TRBJ2-2, with TRBD2 matching 12 bases. CDR1 MGHRA and CDR2 YSYEKL come from the germline V gene. This CDR3 is 16 amino acids long. The J segment lost 7 bases and the V segment lost 2 bases, leaving 5 bases of the junction unmatched. For the CDR3, the DNA is TGCGCCAGCAGCCAACTAGCGGGAGGGACTGGCGGGGAGCTGTTTTTT. Translation: CASSQLAGGTGGELFF.

This chain uses TRBV3-1 (or the pseudogene TRBV3-2) with TRBJ1-5; no reliable D call. Between the trimmed V and J ends, which lost 0 bases and 0 bases, there was a span of 15 bases. The CDR3 length is 18 residues. The germline gives CDR1 LGHDT, CDR2 YNNKEL (reference sequence). CDR3 DNA sequence: TGTGCCAGCAGCCAAGATAATAGTAGGACGTCTAGCAATCAGCCCCAGCATTTT. It yields the protein CASSQDNSRTSSNQPQHF.

The gene calls are TRBV13 and TRBJ2-7, with D perhaps being TRBD1 or TRBD2 (5 bases each). The V and J ends lost 7 bases and 3 bases respectively, with 19 bases between them. There are 15 residues in the CDR3. Germline CDR1 PRHDT, CDR2 FYEKMQ (reference sequence). DNA for the CDR3: TGTGCCAGCACCCCCCGGGGCAGCAACTACTACGAGCAGTACTTC. Protein product: CASTPRGSNYYEQYF.

The chain joins TRBV4-1 to TRBJ2-7; D is perhaps TRBD1 (5 bases). Germline CDR1 is MGHRA and CDR2 is YSYEKL. This CDR3 has 15 residues. Trimming took off 5 bases at V and 7 bases at J, with 21 bases between the two ends. CDR3 in amino acids: CASSYQEGAPREQYF. For the CDR3, the DNA is TGCGCCAGCAGCTACCAGGAAGGGGCACCAAGGGAGCAGTACTTC.

The chain links TRBV9 to TRBJ1-4; D is perhaps TRBD1 (6 bases). This CDR3 has 15 amino acids. Germline-derived CDR1 and CDR2 are SGDLS and YYNGEE. Trimming left V 1 base short and J 6 bases short, with 13 bases between. In DNA, the CDR3 is TGTGCCAGCAGCGTACAGGGGTCCAGGGATGAAAAACTGTTTTTT. Its protein product is CASSVQGSRDEKLFF.

This rearrangement joins TRBV5-5 to TRBJ1-5; D remains ambiguous. Germline V gene sequence: CDR1 SGHKS, CDR2 YYEKEE (reference sequence). V was shortened by 0 bases and J by 1 base, with 5 bases between the two germline ends. The CDR3 extends over 14 amino acids. The CDR3 sequence is CASSLVSSNQPQHF. DNA for the CDR3: TGTGCCAGCAGCTTGGTTTCGAGCAATCAGCCCCAGCATTTT. The full variable domain, with the rest looked up from reference TRBV5-5 and TRBJ1-5, is DAGVTQSPTHLIKTRGQQVTLRCSPISGHKSVSWYQQVLGQGPQFIFQYYEKEERGRGNFPDRFSARQFPNYSSELNVNALLLGDSALYLCASSLVSSNQPQHFGDGTRLSIL.

This clone was picked up one time. This chain uses TRBV15 with TRBJ1-3; 7 bases are shared with TRBD1. Germline V lookup: CDR1 LNHNV, CDR2 YYDKDF (reference sequence). This CDR3 is 16 amino acids long. J gave up 0 bases and V 3 bases, and 5 bases lay outside the gene matches. The CDR3 DNA is TGTGCCACCAGCAGCCTGGGACAGATCTCTGGAAACACCATATATTTT. Encoded protein: CATSSLGQISGNTIYF.

The chain is built from TRBV3-1 (or the pseudogene TRBV3-2) and TRBJ2-5, with 8 bases identical to TRBD1. The CDR3 has 16 residues. The germline V gene has CDR1 LGHDT and CDR2 YNNKEL (reference sequence). V shed 3 bases and J 5 bases; nucleotides not matched to a gene: 11. The CDR3 DNA sequence: TGTGCCAGCAGCCAGTGGACAGGGCGCAATTTGGAGACCCAGTACTTC. Its protein is CASSQWTGRNLETQYF.

The J gene is TRBJ1-3, the V gene TRBV6-5, with TRBD1 matching over 8 bases. Trimming removed 0 bases from V and 2 bases from J; junction bases left unmatched: 0. Germline V gene sequence: CDR1 MNHEY, CDR2 SVGAGI. The CDR3 totals 15 residues. The CDR3 spells CASSYSDRAGNTIYF. The DNA of the CDR3 is TGTGCCAGCAGTTACTCGGACAGGGCTGGAAACACCATATATTTT.

The chain links TRBV4-2 to TRBJ1-1, with 8 bases aligning to TRBD1. Germline V gene lookup returns CDR1 LGHNA and CDR2 YNFKEQ. Losses at the gene ends were 4 bases for V and 1 base for J; bases not matched to a gene: 5. The CDR3 loop spans 15 amino acids. The CDR3 loop is CASSLTQGANTEAFF. The CDR3 region has the DNA TGTGCCAGCAGCCTTACGCAGGGGGCGAACACTGAAGCTTTCTTT.

The chain links TRBV6-5 to TRBJ2-5, with TRBD2 identical over 11 bases. V shed 9 bases, J shed 5 bases, and the junction held 8 bases outside the gene matches. The CDR3 totals 14 residues. Germline CDR1 and CDR2: MNHEY and SVGAGI. Written as DNA, the CDR3 is TGTGCCAGTCACCTAGCGGGAGGCGTTGAGACCCAGTACTTC. As protein: CASHLAGGVETQYF.

The gene calls are TRBV9 and TRBJ1-1, with a weak D call TRBD1 (5 bases). In germline, CDR1 is SGDLS, CDR2 YYNGEE. The CDR3 contains 11 residues. V was clipped by 4 bases and J by 6 bases, with 7 bases between them. CDR3 loop: CASSQGAEAFF. Here the CDR3 DNA reads TGTGCCAGCAGCCAAGGGGCTGAAGCTTTCTTT.

This chain links TRBV12-3 or TRBV12-4 with TRBJ1-4; unclear D gene. Trimming pared 3 bases from V and 7 bases from J, leaving 3 bases between. The CDR3 contains 11 residues. CDR3 loop: CASSFGEKLFF. DNA of the CDR3: TGTGCCAGCAGTTTTGGTGAAAAACTGTTTTTT.

The chain links TRBV3-1 (or the pseudogene TRBV3-2) to TRBJ1-2; D may be TRBD1 (5 bases). Germline loops: CDR1 LGHDT, CDR2 YNNKEL (reference sequence). The CDR3 has 14 amino acids. Trimming pared 3 bases from V and 4 bases from J, leaving 12 bases between. This CDR3 is CASSQSARGYGYTF. In DNA, the CDR3 is TGTGCCAGCAGCCAGAGTGCGAGGGGCTATGGCTACACCTTC.

The chain recombines TRBV11-2 with TRBJ1-4, with D possibly TRBD1 on 5 matching bases. Germline-derived CDR1 and CDR2 are SGHAT and FQNNGV. V lost 0 bases to trimming and J lost 8 bases, with 16 bases between them. This CDR3 has 16 amino acids. The CDR3 here is CASSLEVRGLEEKLFF. In nucleotides, the CDR3 is TGTGCCAGCAGCTTAGAGGTACGGGGCTTGGAAGAAAAACTGTTTTTT.